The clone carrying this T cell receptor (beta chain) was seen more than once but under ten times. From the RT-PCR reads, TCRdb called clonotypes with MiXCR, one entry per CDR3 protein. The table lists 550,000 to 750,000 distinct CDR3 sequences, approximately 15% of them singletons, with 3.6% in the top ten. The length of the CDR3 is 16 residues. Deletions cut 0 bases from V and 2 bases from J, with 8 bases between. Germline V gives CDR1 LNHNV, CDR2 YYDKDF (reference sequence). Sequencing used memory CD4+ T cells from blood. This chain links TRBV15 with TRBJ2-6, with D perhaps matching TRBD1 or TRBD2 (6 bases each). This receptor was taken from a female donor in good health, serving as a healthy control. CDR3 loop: CATSRDGGAGANVLTF. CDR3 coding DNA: TGTGCCACCAGCAGAGACGGGGGCGCTGGGGCCAACGTCCTGACTTTC.